This T cell receptor (beta chain) was sequenced for a study of cytomegalovirus exposure and HLA in healthy donors. Overall study findings and caveats: A later analysis showed HLA-associated TCR beta chains outstripping equally common others in clonal expansion. Most CMV-associated TCR beta chains were later found to appear HLA-restricted. Across donors, sequencing depth was assumed by presence/absence analyses to be roughly uniform.

The PCR made use of 60 Vbeta and 13 Jbeta primers. Profiled with immunoSEQ multiplex PCR; TCRdb holds only in-frame clones, not every one. The repertoire consists of around 280,000 clones, with about 90% occurring once and the leading ten covering roughly 2.3%. Concerning this clone: What it binds is unknown.

V was clipped by 1 base and J by 4 bases; unmatched bases: 6. The CDR3 is 15 amino acids. The germline gives CDR1 SNHLY, CDR2 FYNNEI. The donors comprised healthy bone marrow donors. This TCR was sampled from a woman between 18 and 29 years old in good health and CMV-seronegative. The sample consisted of PBMCs. This chain joins TRBV2 and TRBJ2-5; 7 bases fit TRBD1. The CDR3 coding sequence is TGTGCCAGCAGTGAAGGGGGGACAGTAGGAGAGACCCAGTACTTC. Translated: CASSEGGTVGETQYF.